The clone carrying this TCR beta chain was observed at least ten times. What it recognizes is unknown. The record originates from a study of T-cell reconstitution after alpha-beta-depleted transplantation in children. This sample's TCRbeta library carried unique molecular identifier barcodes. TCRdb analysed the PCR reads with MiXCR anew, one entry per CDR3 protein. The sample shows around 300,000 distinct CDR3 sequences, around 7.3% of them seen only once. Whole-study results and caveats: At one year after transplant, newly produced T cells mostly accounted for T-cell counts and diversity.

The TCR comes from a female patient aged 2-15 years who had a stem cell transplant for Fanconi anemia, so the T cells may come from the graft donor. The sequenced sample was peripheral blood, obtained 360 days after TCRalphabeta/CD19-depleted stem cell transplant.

CDR3 in amino acids: CASSYGLSYEQYF. The CDR3 DNA is TGTGCCAGCAGTTACGGGCTCTCCTACGAGCAGTACTTC. The rearrangement joins TRBV6-5 to TRBJ2-7; unclear D gene. Trimming cost V 2 bases and J 0 bases, with 5 bases left between them. The CDR3 runs 13 residues. Germline V gene sequence: CDR1 MNHEY, CDR2 SVGAGI.